This TCR beta chain was sequenced for a study of T cell changes during pregnancy in multiple sclerosis. This CDR3 has 16 amino acids. The ends were cut back, 3 bases at V and 2 bases at J, with 15 bases in the middle. Germline CDR1 WSHSY, CDR2 SAAADI. Clones were sequenced by immunoSEQ multiplex PCR, and TCRdb holds only the in-frame ones, with some missing. The table includes about 59,000 clones, approximately 87% detected once. The receptor comes from a human donor whose cells served as feeder cells for cultures in a pregnancy study. Sequencing used peripheral blood from another person, used as feeder cells. The V call is TRBV10-2, the J call TRBJ2-3; no reliable D call. CDR3 nucleotide sequence: TGCGCCAGCAGTGATTTCCAGGCAGGCGACACAGATACGCAGTATTTT. Translation: CASSDFQAGDTDTQYF.